A single sample is the source of the 14 T cell receptor beta chains below, sequenced in a study of T cell changes during pregnancy in multiple sclerosis (dated by TCRdb to the late 2010s). The library was prepared using the immunoSEQ multiplex PCR assay. TCRdb limited this immuneACCESS table to in-frame rearrangements with V and J called. A share of clones is missing; checked studies link under half to unresolved V genes, and the rest is unexplained. This sample has about 41,000 clones in its table, and more than 90% of those were observed once. Of the sample, about 7% is held by the ten largest clones. This specimen was CD8+ T cells from peripheral blood mononuclear cells, taken in the third trimester of pregnancy. These receptors were taken from a female donor with multiple sclerosis, enrolled in a pregnancy study.

This clone was found many times. The rearrangement uses TRBV30 and TRBJ2-4, with TRBD2 matching over 16 bases. Germline V gene lookup returns CDR1 GTSNPN and CDR2 SVGIG (reference sequence). CDR3 length equals 17 residues. Trimming removed 7 bases from V and 8 bases from J; junction bases left unmatched: 14. Written as DNA, the CDR3 is TGTGCCTACGCAGCACAGGGACTAGCGGGAGGGCTTGACATTCAGTACTTC. Amino acid sequence: CAYAAQGLAGGLDIQYF.

In the case of this clone: This specimen includes other DNA sequences encoding the same CDR3. This chain links TRBV7-9 with TRBJ2-7, with D unresolved. Germline V gene lookup returns CDR1 SEHNR and CDR2 FQNEAQ (reference sequence). Between the trimmed V and J ends, which lost 4 bases and 0 bases, there was a span of 4 bases. The length of the CDR3 is 12 residues. Written as DNA, the CDR3 is TGTGCCAGCAGCTCATCCTCCTACGAGCAGTACTTC. It yields the protein CASSSSSYEQYF.

The chain has TRBV7-3 and TRBJ2-1, with TRBD2 matching 10 bases. V trimming: 1 base; J trimming: 5 bases; junction bases outside the gene matches: 2. Germline loops: CDR1 SGHTA, CDR2 FQGTGA. This CDR3 comprises 15 residues. The CDR3 nucleotides read TGTGCCAGCAGCTTAATAGCGGGGGGTGACAATGAGCAGTTCTTC. Its translation: CASSLIAGGDNEQFF. Filled out from reference TRBV7-3 and TRBJ2-1, the complete variable domain reads GAGVSQTPSNKVTEKGKYVELRCDPISGHTALYWYRQSLGQGPEFLIYFQGTGAADDSGLPNDRFFAVRPEGSVSTLKIQRTERGDSAVYLCASSLIAGGDNEQFFGPGTRLTVL.

This chain connects TRBV4-3 to TRBJ2-1, with TRBD1 matching 8 bases. The CDR3 is made up of 15 amino acids. Per germline, CDR1 LGHNA and CDR2 YSLEER. With 4 bases clipped from V and 6 bases from J, the junction kept 8 bases outside the gene matches. CDR3 residues: CASSPGTGGSNEQFF. CDR3 in DNA: TGCGCCAGCAGCCCCGGGACAGGCGGTTCCAATGAGCAGTTCTTC.

V is TRBV2 and J is TRBJ2-5; 7 positions match TRBD1. V gave up 1 base and J gave up 9 bases; unmatched junction bases: 8. Germline V gene data show CDR1 as SNHLY and CDR2 as FYNNEI. CDR3 length: 14 amino acids. CDR3 loop: CASSEVEDQGAQYF. CDR3 nucleotides: TGTGCCAGCAGTGAAGTGGAGGATCAGGGGGCCCAGTACTTC.

The rearrangement uses TRBV19 and TRBJ1-1; 7 nucleotides agree with TRBD1. Germline CDR1 LNHDA, CDR2 SQIVND (reference sequence). Losses at the gene ends were 6 bases for V and 7 bases for J; bases not matched to a gene: 8. There are 13 residues in the CDR3. CDR3 sequence reads: CASSYRGGVEAFF. The CDR3 nucleotides read TGTGCCAGTAGCTACAGGGGAGGTGTTGAAGCTTTCTTT.

J is TRBJ1-2 and V is TRBV5-1; 8 bases align to TRBD1. This CDR3 region has 14 residues. The germline V gene has CDR1 SGHRS and CDR2 YFSETQ. V shed 5 bases and J 3 bases; nucleotides not matched to a gene: 6. As DNA, the CDR3 is TGCGCCAGCAGTCAGGGACAGGAGGACTATGGCTACACCTTC. It is translated as CASSQGQEDYGYTF.

The chain couples TRBV6-4 to TRBJ2-3; 7 nucleotides match TRBD2. Germline assignment: CDR1 MRHNA and CDR2 SNTAGT. This CDR3 is built from 15 residues. Germline trimming cut 2 bases from V and 2 bases from J; bases unmatched to any gene: 4. In DNA form, the CDR3 reads TGTGCCAGCAGTGACGACGCGGGGGACACAGATACGCAGTATTTT. It encodes CASSDDAGDTDTQYF.

The chain has TRBV6-5 and TRBJ1-4; 10 bases line up with TRBD1. There are 13 residues in the CDR3. CDR1 and CDR2 (germline): MNHEY, SVGAGI. V trimming: 0 bases; J trimming: 12 bases; junction bases outside the gene matches: 1. The DNA of the CDR3 is TGTGCCAGCAGTTACTCGGGGACAGGGGAACTGTTTTTT. Protein product: CASSYSGTGELFF.

The chain employs TRBV27 and TRBJ2-3; possibly TRBD2 for D (6 bases). Germline V lookup: CDR1 MNHEY, CDR2 SMNVEV (reference sequence). This CDR3 has 18 amino acids. The V end lost 2 bases, the J end lost 2 bases, and 20 bases lay between the germline ends. CDR3 residues: CASSLPGSGSEATDTQYF. The DNA for the CDR3 is TGTGCCAGCAGTTTACCCGGGAGCGGGTCCGAAGCCACAGATACGCAGTATTTT.

The chain has TRBV13 and TRBJ1-1, with TRBD1 as a possible D gene (5 bases). Germline V gene lookup returns CDR1 PRHDT and CDR2 FYEKMQ (reference sequence). Trimming took off 2 bases at V and 6 bases at J, with 19 bases between the two ends. The CDR3 is 16 residues long. The CDR3: CASSLTPHQGDSEAFF. The CDR3 DNA reads TGTGCCAGCAGCTTAACACCGCATCAGGGTGATTCTGAAGCTTTCTTT.

The V gene is TRBV27, the J gene TRBJ1-1, with D uncertain. The germline V gene has CDR1 MNHEY and CDR2 SMNVEV (reference sequence). The CDR3 totals 13 residues. Trimming removed 5 bases at V and 3 bases at J, with 10 bases between. The DNA of the CDR3 is TGTGCCAGCAGTAGGGAGGGTTACACTGAAGCTTTCTTT. It codes for CASSREGYTEAFF.

The V call is TRBV7-9, the J call TRBJ1-6; D perhaps matches TRBD1 (5 bases). Trimming cost V 5 bases and J 8 bases, with 16 bases left between them. CDR3 length: 15 amino acids. Germline CDR1 reads SEHNR; CDR2 reads FQNEAQ (reference sequence). The CDR3 loop is CASSRQGNFDSPLHF. The CDR3 DNA reads TGTGCCAGCAGCCGCCAGGGAAACTTTGATTCACCCCTCCACTTT.

This clone came up once. The chain employs TRBV14 and TRBJ2-2; possibly TRBD1 for D (6 bases). The V and J ends lost 6 bases and 2 bases respectively, with 16 bases between them. CDR1 is SGHDN and CDR2 is FVKESK in the germline V gene. The CDR3 is made up of 16 amino acids. This CDR3 is CASRPSTGLNTGELFF. Written as DNA, the CDR3 is TGTGCCAGCAGGCCCAGTACAGGGTTAAACACCGGGGAGCTGTTTTTT.